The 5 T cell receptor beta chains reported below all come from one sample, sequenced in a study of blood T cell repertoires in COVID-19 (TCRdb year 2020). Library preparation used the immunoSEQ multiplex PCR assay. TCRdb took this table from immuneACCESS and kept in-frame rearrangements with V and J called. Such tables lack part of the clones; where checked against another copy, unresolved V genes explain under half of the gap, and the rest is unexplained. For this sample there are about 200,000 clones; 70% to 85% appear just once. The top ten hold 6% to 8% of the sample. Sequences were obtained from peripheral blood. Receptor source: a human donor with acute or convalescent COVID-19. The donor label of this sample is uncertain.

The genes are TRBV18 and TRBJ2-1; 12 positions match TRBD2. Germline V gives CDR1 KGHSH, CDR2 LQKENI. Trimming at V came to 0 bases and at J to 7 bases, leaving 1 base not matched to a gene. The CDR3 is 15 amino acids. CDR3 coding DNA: TGTGCCAGCTCACCACCGCTAGCGGGAGGGAATGAGCAGTTCTTC. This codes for CASSPPLAGGNEQFF.

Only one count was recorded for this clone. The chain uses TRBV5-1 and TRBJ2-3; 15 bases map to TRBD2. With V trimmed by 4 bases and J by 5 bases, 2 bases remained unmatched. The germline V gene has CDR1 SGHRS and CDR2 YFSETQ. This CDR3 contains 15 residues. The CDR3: CASSLGLAGGDTQYF. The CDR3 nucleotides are TGCGCCAGCAGCCTGGGACTAGCGGGAGGAGATACGCAGTATTTT.

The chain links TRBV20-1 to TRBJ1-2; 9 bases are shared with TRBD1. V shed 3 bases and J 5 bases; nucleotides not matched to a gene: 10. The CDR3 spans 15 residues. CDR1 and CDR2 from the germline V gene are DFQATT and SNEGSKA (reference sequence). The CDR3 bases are TGCAGTGCTAGTCCCGCGGACAGGGGCCAATATGGCTACACCTTC. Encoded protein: CSASPADRGQYGYTF.

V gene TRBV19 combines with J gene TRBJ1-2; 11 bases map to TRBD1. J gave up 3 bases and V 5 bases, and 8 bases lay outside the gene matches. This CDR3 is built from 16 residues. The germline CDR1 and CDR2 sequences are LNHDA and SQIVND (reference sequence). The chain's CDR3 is CASSGPGQGVYYGYTF. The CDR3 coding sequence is TGTGCCAGTAGTGGACCGGGACAGGGGGTTTACTATGGCTACACCTTC.

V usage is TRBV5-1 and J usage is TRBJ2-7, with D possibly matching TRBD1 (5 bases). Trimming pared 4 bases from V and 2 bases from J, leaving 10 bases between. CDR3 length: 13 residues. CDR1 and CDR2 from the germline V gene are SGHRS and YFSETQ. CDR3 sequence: CASSRGLTYEQYF. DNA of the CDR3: TGCGCCAGCAGCAGGGGCCTGACCTACGAGCAGTACTTC.